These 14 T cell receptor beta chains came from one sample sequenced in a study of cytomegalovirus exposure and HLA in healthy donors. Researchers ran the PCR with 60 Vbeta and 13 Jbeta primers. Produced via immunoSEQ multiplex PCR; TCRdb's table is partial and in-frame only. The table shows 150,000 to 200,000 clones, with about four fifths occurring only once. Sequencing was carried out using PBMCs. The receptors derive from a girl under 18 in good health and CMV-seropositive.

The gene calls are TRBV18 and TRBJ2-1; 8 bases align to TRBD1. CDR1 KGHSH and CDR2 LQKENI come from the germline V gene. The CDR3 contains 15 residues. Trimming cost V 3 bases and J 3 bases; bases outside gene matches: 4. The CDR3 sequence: CASSPSDRVYNEQFF. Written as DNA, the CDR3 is TGTGCCAGCTCACCCTCGGACAGGGTCTACAATGAGCAGTTCTTC.

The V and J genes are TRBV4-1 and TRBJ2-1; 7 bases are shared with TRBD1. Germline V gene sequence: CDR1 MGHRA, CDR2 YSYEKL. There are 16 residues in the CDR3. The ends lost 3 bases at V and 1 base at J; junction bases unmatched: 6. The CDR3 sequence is CASSQYRGESYNEQFF. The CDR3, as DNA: TGCGCCAGCAGCCAGTACAGGGGTGAGTCCTACAATGAGCAGTTCTTC.

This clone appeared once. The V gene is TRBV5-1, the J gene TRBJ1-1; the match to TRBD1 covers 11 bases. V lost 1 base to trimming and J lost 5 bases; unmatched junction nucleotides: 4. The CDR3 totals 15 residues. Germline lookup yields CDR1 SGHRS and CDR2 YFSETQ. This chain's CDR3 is CASSLSGTGGTEAFF. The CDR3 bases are TGCGCCAGCAGCTTGAGCGGGACAGGGGGGACTGAAGCTTTCTTT.

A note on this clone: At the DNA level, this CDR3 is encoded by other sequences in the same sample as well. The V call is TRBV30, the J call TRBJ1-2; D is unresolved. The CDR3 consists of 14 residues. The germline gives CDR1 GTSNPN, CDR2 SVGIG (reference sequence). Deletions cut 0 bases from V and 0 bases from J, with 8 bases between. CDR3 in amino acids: CAWSVLGANYGYTF. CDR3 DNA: TGTGCCTGGAGTGTACTTGGAGCTAACTATGGCTACACCTTC.

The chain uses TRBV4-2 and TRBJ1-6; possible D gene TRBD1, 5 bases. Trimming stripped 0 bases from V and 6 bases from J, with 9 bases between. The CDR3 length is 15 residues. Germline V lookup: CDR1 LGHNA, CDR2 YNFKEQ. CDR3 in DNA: TGTGCCAGCAGCCAAGATCGGCAGGGTAATTCACCCCTCCACTTT. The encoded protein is CASSQDRQGNSPLHF.

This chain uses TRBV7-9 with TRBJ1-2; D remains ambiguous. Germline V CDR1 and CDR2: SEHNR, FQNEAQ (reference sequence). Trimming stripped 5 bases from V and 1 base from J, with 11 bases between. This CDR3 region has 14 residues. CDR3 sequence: CASSASGSNYGYTF. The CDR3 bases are TGTGCCAGCAGCGCCTCCGGTAGTAACTATGGCTACACCTTC. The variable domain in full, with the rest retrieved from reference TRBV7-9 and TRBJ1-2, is DTGVSQNPRHKITKRGQNVTFRCDPISEHNRLYWYRQTLGQGPEFLTYFQNEAQLEKSRLLSDRFSAERPKGSFSTLEIQRTEQGDSAMYLCASSASGSNYGYTFGSGTRLTVV.

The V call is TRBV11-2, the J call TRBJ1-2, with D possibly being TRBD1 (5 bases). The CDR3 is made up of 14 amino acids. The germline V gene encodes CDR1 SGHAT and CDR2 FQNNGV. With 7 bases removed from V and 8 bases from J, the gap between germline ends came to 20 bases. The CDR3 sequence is CASTQDGGVLGYTF. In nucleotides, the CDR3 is TGTGCCAGCACCCAGGATGGAGGGGTCTTGGGCTACACCTTC.

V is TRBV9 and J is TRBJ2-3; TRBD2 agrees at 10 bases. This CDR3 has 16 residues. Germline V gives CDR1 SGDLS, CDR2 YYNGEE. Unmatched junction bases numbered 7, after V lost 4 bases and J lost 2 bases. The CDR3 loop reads CASSLSGGGLTDTQYF. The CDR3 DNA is TGTGCCAGCAGCCTCAGCGGGGGGGGCCTCACAGATACGCAGTATTTT.

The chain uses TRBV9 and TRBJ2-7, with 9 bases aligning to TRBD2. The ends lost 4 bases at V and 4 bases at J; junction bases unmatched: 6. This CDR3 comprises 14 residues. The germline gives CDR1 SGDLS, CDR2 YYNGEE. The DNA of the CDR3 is TGTGCCAGCAGCCCCCGGACTAGCGCTTACGAGCAGTACTTC. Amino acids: CASSPRTSAYEQYF.

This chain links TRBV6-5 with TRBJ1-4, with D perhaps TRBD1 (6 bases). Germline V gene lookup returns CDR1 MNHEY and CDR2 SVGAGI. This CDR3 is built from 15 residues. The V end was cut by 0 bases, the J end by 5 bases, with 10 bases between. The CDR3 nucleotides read TGTGCCAGCAGTTACTCGAACCAGGGGAATGAAAAACTGTTTTTT. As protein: CASSYSNQGNEKLFF.

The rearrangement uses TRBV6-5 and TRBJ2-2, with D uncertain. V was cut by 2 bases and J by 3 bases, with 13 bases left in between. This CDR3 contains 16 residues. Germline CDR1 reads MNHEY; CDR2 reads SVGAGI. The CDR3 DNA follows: TGTGCCAGCAGTTACGAGGCTCTAGTTGACACCGGGGAGCTGTTTTTT. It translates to CASSYEALVDTGELFF.

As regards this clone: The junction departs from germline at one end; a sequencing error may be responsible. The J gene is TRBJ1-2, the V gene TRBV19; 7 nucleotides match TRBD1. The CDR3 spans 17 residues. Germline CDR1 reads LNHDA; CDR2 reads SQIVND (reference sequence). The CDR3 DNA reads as TGTGCCAGTACCCCGGACAGGCGATTTCTACTCAACTATGGTTACACCTTC. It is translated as CASTPDRRFLLNYGYTF.

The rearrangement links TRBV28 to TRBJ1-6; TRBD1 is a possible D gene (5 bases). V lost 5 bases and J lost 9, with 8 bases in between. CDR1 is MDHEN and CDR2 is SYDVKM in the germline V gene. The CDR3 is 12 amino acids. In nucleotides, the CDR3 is TGTGCCAGCAGTCCAGACAGTTCACCCCTCCACTTT. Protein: CASSPDSSPLHF. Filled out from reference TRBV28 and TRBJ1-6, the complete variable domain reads DVKVTQSSRYLVKRTGEKVFLECVQDMDHENMFWYRQDPGLGLRLIYFSYDVKMKEKGDIPEGYSVSREKKERFSLILESASTNQTSMYLCASSPDSSPLHFGNGTRLTVT.

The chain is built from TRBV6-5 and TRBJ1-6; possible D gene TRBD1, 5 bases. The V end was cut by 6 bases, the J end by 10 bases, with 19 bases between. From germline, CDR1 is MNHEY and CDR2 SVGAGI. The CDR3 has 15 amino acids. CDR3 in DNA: TGTGCCAGCAGAACCCGGACAATTAAGGAGTCACCCCTCCACTTT. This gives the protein CASRTRTIKESPLHF.